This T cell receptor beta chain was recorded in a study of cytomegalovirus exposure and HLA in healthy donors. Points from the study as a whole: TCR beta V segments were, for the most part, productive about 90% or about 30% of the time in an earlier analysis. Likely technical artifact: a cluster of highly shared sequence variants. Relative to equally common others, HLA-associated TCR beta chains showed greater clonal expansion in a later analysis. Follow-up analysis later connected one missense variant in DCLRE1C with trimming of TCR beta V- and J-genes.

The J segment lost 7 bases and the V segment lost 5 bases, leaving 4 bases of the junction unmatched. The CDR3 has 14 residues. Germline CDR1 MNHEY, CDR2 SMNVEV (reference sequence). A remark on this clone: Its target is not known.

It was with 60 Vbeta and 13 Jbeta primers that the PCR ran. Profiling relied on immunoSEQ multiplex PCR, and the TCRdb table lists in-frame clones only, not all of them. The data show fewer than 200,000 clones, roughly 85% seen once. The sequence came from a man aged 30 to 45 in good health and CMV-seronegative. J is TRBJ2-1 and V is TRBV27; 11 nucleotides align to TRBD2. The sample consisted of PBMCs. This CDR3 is CASSASGGFNEQFF. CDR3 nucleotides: TGTGCCAGCAGTGCTAGCGGGGGGTTTAATGAGCAGTTCTTC.